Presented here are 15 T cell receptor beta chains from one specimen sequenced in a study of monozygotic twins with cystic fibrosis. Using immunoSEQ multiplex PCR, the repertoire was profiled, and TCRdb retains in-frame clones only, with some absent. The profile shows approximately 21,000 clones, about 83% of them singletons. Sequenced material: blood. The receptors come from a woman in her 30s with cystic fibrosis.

The CDR3, as DNA: TGTGCCAGCAGCTTTTCCCCCGCCGGGCCTTACAATGAGCAGTTCTTC. Amino acid sequence: CASSFSPAGPYNEQFF. The V and J genes are TRBV7-2 and TRBJ2-1; the D is unclear. This CDR3 region has 16 residues. V dropped 3 bases and J dropped 4 bases, with 16 bases sitting between them. Germline CDR1 and CDR2: SGHTA and FQGNSA.

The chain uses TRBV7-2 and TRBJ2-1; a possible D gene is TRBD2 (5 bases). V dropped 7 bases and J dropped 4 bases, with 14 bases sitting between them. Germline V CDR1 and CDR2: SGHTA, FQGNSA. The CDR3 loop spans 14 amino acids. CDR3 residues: CASTLASRYNEQFF. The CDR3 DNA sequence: TGTGCCAGCACTCTAGCTAGCCGATACAATGAGCAGTTCTTC.

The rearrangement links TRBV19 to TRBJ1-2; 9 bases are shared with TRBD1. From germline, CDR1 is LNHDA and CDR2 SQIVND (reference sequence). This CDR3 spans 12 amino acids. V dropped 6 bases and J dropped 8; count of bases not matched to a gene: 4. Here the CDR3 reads CASSPTGGGYTF. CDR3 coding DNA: TGTGCCAGTAGCCCCACAGGGGGCGGCTACACCTTC.

CDR3 residues: CATSRGKTGSGYTF. The CDR3 region has the DNA TGTGCCACCAGCAGAGGGAAGACAGGGAGTGGCTACACCTTC. The V and J genes are TRBV15 and TRBJ1-2; 7 bases align to TRBD1. Germline CDR1 LNHNV, CDR2 YYDKDF (reference sequence). V lost 1 base to trimming and J lost 7 bases; unmatched junction nucleotides: 6. The CDR3 extends over 14 amino acids.

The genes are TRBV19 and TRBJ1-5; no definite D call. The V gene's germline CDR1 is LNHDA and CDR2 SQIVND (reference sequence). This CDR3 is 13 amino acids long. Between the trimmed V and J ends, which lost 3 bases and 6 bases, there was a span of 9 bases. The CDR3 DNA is TGTGCCAGTAGTATCTCATTCGGTCAGCCCCAGCATTTT. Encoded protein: CASSISFGQPQHF.

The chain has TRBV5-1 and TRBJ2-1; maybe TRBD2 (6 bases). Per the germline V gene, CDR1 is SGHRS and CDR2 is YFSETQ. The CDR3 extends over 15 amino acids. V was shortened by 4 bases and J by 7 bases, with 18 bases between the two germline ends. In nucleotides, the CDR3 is TGCGCCAGCAGCGAGGGACTCGCCTTGGGGAATGAGCAGTTCTTC. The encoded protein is CASSEGLALGNEQFF.

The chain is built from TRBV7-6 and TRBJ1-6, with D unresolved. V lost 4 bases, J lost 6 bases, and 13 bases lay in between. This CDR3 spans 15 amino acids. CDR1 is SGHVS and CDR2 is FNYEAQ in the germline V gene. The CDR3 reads CASSSHQRPNSPLHF. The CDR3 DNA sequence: TGTGCCAGCAGCTCTCACCAACGGCCTAATTCACCCCTCCACTTT.

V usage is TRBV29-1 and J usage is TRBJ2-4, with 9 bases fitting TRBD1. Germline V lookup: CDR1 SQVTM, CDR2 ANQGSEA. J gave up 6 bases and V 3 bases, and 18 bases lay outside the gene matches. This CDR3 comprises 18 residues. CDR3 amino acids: CSVENIGTGFNSRNIQYF. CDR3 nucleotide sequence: TGCAGCGTTGAGAATATTGGGACAGGGTTTAATTCGCGAAACATTCAGTACTTC.

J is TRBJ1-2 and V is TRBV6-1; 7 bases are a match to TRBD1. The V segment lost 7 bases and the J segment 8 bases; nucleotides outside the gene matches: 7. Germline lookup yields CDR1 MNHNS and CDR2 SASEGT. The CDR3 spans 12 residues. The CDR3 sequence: CASTTGVRGYTF. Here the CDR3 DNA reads TGTGCCAGCACCACAGGGGTTAGGGGCTACACCTTC.

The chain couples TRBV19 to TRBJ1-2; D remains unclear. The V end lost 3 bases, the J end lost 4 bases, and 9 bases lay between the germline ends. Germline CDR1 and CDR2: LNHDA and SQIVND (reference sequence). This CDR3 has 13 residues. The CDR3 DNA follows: TGTGCCAGTAGTATTCCGCAGAGCTATGGCTACACCTTC. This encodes CASSIPQSYGYTF. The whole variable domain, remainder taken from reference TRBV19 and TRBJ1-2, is DGGITQSPKYLFRKEGQNVTLSCEQNLNHDAMYWYRQDPGQGLRLIYYSQIVNDFQKGDIAEGYSVSREKKESFPLTVTSAQKNPTAFYLCASSIPQSYGYTFGSGTRLTVV.

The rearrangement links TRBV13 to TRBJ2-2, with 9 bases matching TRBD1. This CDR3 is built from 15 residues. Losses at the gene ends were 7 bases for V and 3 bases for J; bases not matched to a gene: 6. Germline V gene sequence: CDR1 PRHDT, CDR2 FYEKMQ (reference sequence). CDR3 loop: CASTTGTGYTGELFF. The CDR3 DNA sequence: TGTGCCAGCACAACCGGGACAGGGTACACCGGGGAGCTGTTTTTT.

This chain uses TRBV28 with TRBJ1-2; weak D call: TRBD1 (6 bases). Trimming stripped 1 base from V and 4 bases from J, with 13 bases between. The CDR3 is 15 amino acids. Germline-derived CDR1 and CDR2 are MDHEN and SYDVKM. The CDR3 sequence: CASSLSSQGIYGYTF. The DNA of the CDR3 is TGTGCCAGCAGTTTATCGAGCCAGGGGATCTATGGCTACACCTTC.

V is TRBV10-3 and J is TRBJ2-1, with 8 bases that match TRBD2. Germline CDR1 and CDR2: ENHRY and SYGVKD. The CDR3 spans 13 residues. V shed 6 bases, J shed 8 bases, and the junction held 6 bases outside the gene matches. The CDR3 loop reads CAISGTSFDEQFF. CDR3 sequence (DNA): TGTGCCATCAGCGGGACTAGTTTCGATGAGCAGTTCTTC.

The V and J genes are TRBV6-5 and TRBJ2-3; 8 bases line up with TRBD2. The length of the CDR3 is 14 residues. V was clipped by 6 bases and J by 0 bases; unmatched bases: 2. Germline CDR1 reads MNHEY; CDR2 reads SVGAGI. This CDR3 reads CASRKRGSTDTQYF. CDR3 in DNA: TGTGCCAGCAGGAAGCGGGGGAGCACAGATACGCAGTATTTT.

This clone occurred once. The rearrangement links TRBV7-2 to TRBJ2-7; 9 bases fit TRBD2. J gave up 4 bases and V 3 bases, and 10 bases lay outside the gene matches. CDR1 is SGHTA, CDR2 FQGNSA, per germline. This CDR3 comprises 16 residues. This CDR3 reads CASSFSFGRGGYEQYF. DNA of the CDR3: TGTGCCAGCAGCTTTTCTTTTGGGCGGGGGGGTTACGAGCAGTACTTC. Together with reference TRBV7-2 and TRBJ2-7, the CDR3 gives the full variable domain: GAGVSQSPSNKVTEKGKDVELRCDPISGHTALYWYRQSLGQGLEFLIYFQGNSAPDKSGLPSDRFSAERTGGSVSTLTIQRTQQEDSAVYLCASSFSFGRGGYEQYFGPGTRLTVT.